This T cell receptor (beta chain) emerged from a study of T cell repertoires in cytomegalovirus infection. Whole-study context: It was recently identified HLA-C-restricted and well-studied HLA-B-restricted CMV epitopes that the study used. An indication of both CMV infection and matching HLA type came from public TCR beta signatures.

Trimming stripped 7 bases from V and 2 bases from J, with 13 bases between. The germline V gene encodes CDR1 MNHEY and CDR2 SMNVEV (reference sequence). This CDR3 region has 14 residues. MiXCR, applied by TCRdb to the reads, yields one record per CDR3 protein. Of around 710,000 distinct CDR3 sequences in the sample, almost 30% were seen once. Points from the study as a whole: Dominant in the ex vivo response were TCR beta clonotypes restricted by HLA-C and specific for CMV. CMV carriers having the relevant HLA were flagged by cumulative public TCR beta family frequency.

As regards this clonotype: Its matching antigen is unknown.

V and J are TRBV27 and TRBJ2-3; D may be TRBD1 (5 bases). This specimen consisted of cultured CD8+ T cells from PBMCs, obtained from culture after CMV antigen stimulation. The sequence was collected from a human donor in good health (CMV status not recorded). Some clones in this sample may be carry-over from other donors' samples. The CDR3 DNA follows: TGTGCCAGCATAAACAGGTCTGACACAGATACGCAGTATTTT. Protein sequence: CASINRSDTDTQYF.